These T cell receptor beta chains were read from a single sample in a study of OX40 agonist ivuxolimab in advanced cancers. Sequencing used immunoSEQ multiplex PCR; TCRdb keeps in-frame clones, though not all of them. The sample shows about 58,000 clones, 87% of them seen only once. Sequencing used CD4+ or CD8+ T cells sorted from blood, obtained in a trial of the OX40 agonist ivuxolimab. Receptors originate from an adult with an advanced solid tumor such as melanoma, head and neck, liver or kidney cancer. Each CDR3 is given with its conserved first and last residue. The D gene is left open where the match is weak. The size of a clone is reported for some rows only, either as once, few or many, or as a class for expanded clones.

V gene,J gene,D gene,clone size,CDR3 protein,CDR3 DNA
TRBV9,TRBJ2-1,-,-,CASSPSSLGASDEQFF,TGTGCCAGCAGCCCTTCTTCATTGGGAGCTAGTGATGAGCAGTTCTTC
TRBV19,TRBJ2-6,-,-,CASRHRPILSGANVLTF,TGTGCCAGTAGGCACAGACCAATCCTCTCTGGGGCCAACGTCCTGACTTTC
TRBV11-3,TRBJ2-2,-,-,CASSRAVTGELFF,TGTGCCAGCAGTAGGGCAGTCACCGGGGAGCTGTTTTTT
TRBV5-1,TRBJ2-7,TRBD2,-,CASSFGLAENYEQYF,TGCGCCAGCAGCTTCGGACTAGCGGAGAACTACGAGCAGTACTTC
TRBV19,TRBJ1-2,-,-,CASSMDVGYTF,TGTGCCAGTAGTATGGATGTAGGCTACACCTTC
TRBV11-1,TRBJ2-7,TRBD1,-,CASSPGTVSYEQYF,TGTGCCAGCAGCCCAGGGACAGTCTCCTACGAGCAGTACTTC
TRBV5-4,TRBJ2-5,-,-,CASSFSQEETQYF,TGTGCCAGCAGCTTCTCCCAGGAAGAGACCCAGTACTTC
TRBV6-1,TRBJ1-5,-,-,CASKGGYSNQPQHF,TGTGCCAGCAAGGGAGGCTATAGCAATCAGCCCCAGCATTTT
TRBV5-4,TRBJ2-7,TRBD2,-,CASSLAQLAGGGEQYF,TGTGCCAGCAGCTTGGCCCAACTAGCGGGAGGAGGAGAGCAGTACTTC
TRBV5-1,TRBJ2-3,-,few,CASSPNRGGGTQYF,TGCGCCAGCAGCCCGAATAGGGGGGGCGGTACGCAGTATTTT
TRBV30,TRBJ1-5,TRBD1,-,CAWATGVHQPQHF,TGTGCCTGGGCGACAGGGGTTCATCAGCCCCAGCATTTT
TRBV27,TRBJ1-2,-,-,CASSPKFREGYGYTF,TGTGCCAGCAGTCCAAAATTCAGGGAGGGGTATGGCTACACCTTC
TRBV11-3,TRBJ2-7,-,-,CASSPGSGSYEQYF,TGTGCCAGCAGCCCCGGGTCAGGGAGCTACGAGCAGTACTTC